The 10 T cell receptor beta chains given below trace back to one sample, sequenced in a study of identical twins. TCRdb redid the calling of the 5' RACE reads with MiXCR, one entry per CDR3 protein. The sample consists of around 550,000 distinct CDR3 sequences, 12% to 15% of them appearing once. These data were likewise used in another study, on yellow fever vaccine responses in identical twins.

The sample consisted of CD4+ T cells sorted from blood. These receptors all come from a woman aged 18-35 years in good health.

The rearrangement links TRBV11-3 to TRBJ2-2, with TRBD2 matching over 7 bases. CDR3 size: 16 residues. Germline V gene lookup returns CDR1 SGHNT and CDR2 YENEEA. With 5 bases clipped from V and 5 bases from J, the junction kept 11 bases outside the gene matches. Written as DNA, the CDR3 is TGTGCCAGCAGCCCCCGGGCGGGAGTAAGGACCGGGGAGCTGTTTTTT. This gives the protein CASSPRAGVRTGELFF.

Only one count was recorded for this clonotype. The limits of the CDR3 on the DNA are not certain, so only TCRdb's listed CDR3 is given. V usage is TRBV7-6 and J usage is TRBJ2-6; the table assigns TRBD1, which was not confirmed against the DNA. The length of the CDR3 is 17 amino acids, counting both ends. Germline values: CDR1 SGHVS, CDR2 FNYEAQ. This CDR3 reads CASSGDRAVPGANVLTF.

The chain recombines TRBV3-1 with TRBJ2-5, with 8 bases identical to TRBD1. Germline assignment: CDR1 LGHDT and CDR2 YNNKEL (reference sequence). The V and J ends lost 3 bases and 2 bases, in that order; junction bases with no gene match: 8. This CDR3 has 16 amino acids. Here the CDR3 reads CASSQDRVRGQETQYF. CDR3 coding DNA: TGTGCCAGCAGCCAGGACAGGGTGAGAGGGCAAGAGACCCAGTACTTC.

This chain links TRBV20-1 with TRBJ2-5; D uncertain. Germline V gene lookup returns CDR1 DFQATT and CDR2 SNEGSKA (reference sequence). The CDR3 runs to 13 residues. V lost 6 bases and J lost 2, with 13 bases in between. CDR3 sequence: CSAARGPQETQYF. The CDR3 DNA sequence: TGCAGTGCCGCTCGAGGACCACAAGAGACCCAGTACTTC.

J is TRBJ2-3 and V is TRBV21-1. TRBV21-1 is tagged as a pseudogene. The CDR3 is made up of 17 amino acids. CDR3 amino acids: CASSTVFKDRDTDTQYF. The CDR3 nucleotides are TGTGCCAGCAGCACGGTCTTCAAGGACCGAGACACAGATACGCAGTATTTT.

CDR3 DNA: TGTGCTAGTGCCTCCGGGACAGGGAATCTAGAGACCCAGTACTTC. This sequence encodes CASASGTGNLETQYF. The V call is TRBV12-5, the J call TRBJ2-5; 9 bases fit TRBD1. Germline V gene sequence: CDR1 LGHNT, CDR2 FRNRAP. The CDR3 has 15 residues. V lost 7 bases, J lost 4 bases, and 10 bases stayed unmatched. Based on the CDR3 plus reference TRBV12-5 and TRBJ2-5, the full variable domain is DARVTQTPRHKVTEMGQEVTMRCQPILGHNTVFWYRQTMMQGLELLAYFRNRAPLDDSGMPKDRFSAEMPDATLATLKIQPSEPRDSAVYFCASASGTGNLETQYFGPGTRLLVL.

This clonotype was counted only a few times. The chain uses TRBV24-1 and TRBJ2-5; D unclear. V lost 4 bases, J lost 5 bases, and 13 bases lay in between. This CDR3 is built from 14 residues. Per germline, CDR1 KGHDR and CDR2 SFDVKD. CDR3 in DNA: TGTGCCACCAGTGAACAAACAAGGCCCGAGACCCAGTACTTC. Residues: CATSEQTRPETQYF.

J is TRBJ2-7 and V is TRBV10-3, with 7 bases that match TRBD2. The CDR3 runs 14 residues. V lost 2 bases, J lost 5 bases, and 6 bases stayed unmatched. CDR1 is ENHRY and CDR2 is SYGVKD in the germline V gene. The CDR3 bases are TGTGCCATCAGTGAGAAAGCGGGGAATCACGAGCAGTACGTC. It is translated as CAISEKAGNHEQYV.

This clonotype has a single count. The J gene is TRBJ2-5, the V gene TRBV5-1; TRBD1 might be the D (7 bases). CDR1 is SGHRS and CDR2 is YFSETQ in the germline V gene. V was cut by 0 bases and J by 5 bases, with 17 bases left in between. This CDR3 is built from 16 residues. In DNA, the CDR3 is TGCGCCAGCAGCTTGGCAGGGGGGCAGGTAGCGGAGACCCAGTACTTC. As protein: CASSLAGGQVAETQYF. Based on the CDR3 plus reference TRBV5-1 and TRBJ2-5, the full variable domain is KAGVTQTPRYLIKTRGQQVTLSCSPISGHRSVSWYQQTPGQGLQFLFEYFSETQRNKGNFPGRFSGRQFSNSRSEMNVSTLELGDSALYLCASSLAGGQVAETQYFGPGTRLLVL.

This clonotype has just a few counts. CDR3 DNA: TGCGCCAGCAGCTCGATCAGGGGCCCGAACACTGAAGCTTTCTTT. This codes for CASSSIRGPNTEAFF. The gene calls are TRBV5-1 and TRBJ1-1; D is perhaps TRBD1 (6 bases). Germline CDR1 reads SGHRS; CDR2 reads YFSETQ. The CDR3 has 15 residues. The ends were cut back, 3 bases at V and 1 base at J, with 13 bases in the middle.